This T cell receptor beta chain was identified during a study of somatic mutations in cytotoxic T cells in rheumatoid arthritis. Study context: Peripheral blood samples of roughly 30 ml EDTA were taken from patients directly after diagnosis and before treatment.

Positive selection using magnetic beads isolated the CD4+ and CD8+ cells (purity was checked by flow cytometry). This clone came up once. Per the original data handling: When patient CD8+ clones larger than 1% were compared with published virus-specific TCRB sequences, few matched. The assay was immunoSEQ multiplex PCR, and TCRdb's table has in-frame clones only and misses some. V, J and clone size were drawn from that table, and D and trimming were deduced from the DNA. The repertoire has roughly 30,000 clones, about 81% of them found once; the top ten carry 8.4%. The CDR3 covers 18 residues. V shed 5 bases, J shed 6 bases, and the junction held 18 bases outside the gene matches. CDR1 and CDR2 from the germline V gene are SGHTA and FQGTGA.

Sequencing was carried out using CD8+ T cells sorted from blood. J is TRBJ2-1 and V is TRBV7-3, with 8 positions matching TRBD2. The TCR originated in an adult with rheumatoid arthritis. CDR3 region: CASSPGLSGRGASNEQFF. The DNA for the CDR3 is TGTGCCAGCAGCCCTGGTCTATCGGGGCGGGGGGCTTCCAATGAGCAGTTCTTC.